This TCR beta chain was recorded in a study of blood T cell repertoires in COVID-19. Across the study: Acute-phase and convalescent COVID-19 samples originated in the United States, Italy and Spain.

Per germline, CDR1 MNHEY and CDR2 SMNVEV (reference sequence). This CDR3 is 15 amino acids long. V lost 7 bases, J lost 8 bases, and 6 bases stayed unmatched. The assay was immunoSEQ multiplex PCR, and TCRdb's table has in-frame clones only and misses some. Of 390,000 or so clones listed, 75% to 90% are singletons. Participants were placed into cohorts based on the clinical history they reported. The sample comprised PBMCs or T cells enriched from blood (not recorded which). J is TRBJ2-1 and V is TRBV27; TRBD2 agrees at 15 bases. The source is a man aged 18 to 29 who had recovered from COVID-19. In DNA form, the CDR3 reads TGTGCCAGCACCATTGGGACTAGCGGGAGGCATGAGCAGTTCTTC. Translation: CASTIGTSGRHEQFF.